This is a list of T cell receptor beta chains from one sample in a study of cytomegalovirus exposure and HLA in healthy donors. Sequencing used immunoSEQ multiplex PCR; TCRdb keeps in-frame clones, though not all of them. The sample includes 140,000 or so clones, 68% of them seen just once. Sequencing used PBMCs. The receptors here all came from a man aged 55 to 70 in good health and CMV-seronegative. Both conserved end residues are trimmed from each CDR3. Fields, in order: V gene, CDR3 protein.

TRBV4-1	ASSLQQAYEQY
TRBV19	ASSVASGGAFSYEQY
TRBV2	ASSEYGTNQPQH
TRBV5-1	ASSLDPAGEDEQF
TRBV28	ASLRGDRSEAF
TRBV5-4	ASSWRGGLAGAETQY
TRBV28	ASSPQQDRATGELF
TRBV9	ASSVVSGLSSYNEQF
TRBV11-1	ASSLSGRATDTQY
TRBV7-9	ASSLLGLAGGGGTDTQY
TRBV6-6	ASTNRAPSYEQY
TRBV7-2	ASSLALDRGETQY
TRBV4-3	ASSRQVRDQETQY
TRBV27	ASRDRGLNGELF
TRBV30	AWGGAQGGQETQY
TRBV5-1	ASSLAGGTPGGNEQF
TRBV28	ASSLWGTSMNTEAF
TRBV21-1	ASSLPTGTDQPQH
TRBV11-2	ASSSYSGRRSYEQY
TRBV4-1	ASSQDAPGAGETQY
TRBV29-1	SVAGTTNEQF
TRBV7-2	ASSSQTSGDTDTQY
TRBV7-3	ASSRDVGGDTEAF
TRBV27	ASGQLGGETQY
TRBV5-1	ASSSPGADTQY
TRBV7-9	ASSLGQGTEAF
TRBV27	ASSLNYERRTYNEQF
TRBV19	ASSDRTGVDNEQF
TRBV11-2	ASSPSGLAEGEQF
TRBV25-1	ASKRGRETQY
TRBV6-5	ASRNSQVGGELF
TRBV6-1	ASSESRVGGGNQPQH
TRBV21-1	ASSTLIQGDTEAF
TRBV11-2	ASSPRLAGLTDTQY
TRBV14	ASSRGGQSYEQY
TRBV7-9	AGTKDTQY
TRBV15	ATSREGQHTDTQY
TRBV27	ASSPRWSGNTDTQY